The sequence of this T cell receptor (beta chain) was determined in a study of blood T cells in healthy people across ages. PCR was performed a second time for about 7 to 11 cycles using a sample-barcoded 5' primer and a J-beta primer mix. TCRdb passed the 5' RACE reads through MiXCR, listing each CDR3 protein once. The sample lists under 750,000 distinct CDR3 sequences; more than 45% were seen once. General study points: A roughly linear fall in TCR beta diversity per million T cells was seen with increasing age.

On this clonotype: Antigen: not known.

CDR1 is PRHDT and CDR2 is FYEKMQ in the germline V gene (reference sequence). The CDR3 has 18 amino acids. The V end lost 0 bases, the J end lost 1 base, and 16 bases lay between the germline ends. The sequence came from an elderly man in good health. The chain has TRBV13 and TRBJ2-4; D gene uncertain. Source material: blood. CDR3 protein: CASSLGALIDSAKNIQYF. The CDR3 DNA reads TGTGCCAGCAGCTTAGGCGCTCTTATCGATTCCGCCAAAAACATTCAGTACTTC.